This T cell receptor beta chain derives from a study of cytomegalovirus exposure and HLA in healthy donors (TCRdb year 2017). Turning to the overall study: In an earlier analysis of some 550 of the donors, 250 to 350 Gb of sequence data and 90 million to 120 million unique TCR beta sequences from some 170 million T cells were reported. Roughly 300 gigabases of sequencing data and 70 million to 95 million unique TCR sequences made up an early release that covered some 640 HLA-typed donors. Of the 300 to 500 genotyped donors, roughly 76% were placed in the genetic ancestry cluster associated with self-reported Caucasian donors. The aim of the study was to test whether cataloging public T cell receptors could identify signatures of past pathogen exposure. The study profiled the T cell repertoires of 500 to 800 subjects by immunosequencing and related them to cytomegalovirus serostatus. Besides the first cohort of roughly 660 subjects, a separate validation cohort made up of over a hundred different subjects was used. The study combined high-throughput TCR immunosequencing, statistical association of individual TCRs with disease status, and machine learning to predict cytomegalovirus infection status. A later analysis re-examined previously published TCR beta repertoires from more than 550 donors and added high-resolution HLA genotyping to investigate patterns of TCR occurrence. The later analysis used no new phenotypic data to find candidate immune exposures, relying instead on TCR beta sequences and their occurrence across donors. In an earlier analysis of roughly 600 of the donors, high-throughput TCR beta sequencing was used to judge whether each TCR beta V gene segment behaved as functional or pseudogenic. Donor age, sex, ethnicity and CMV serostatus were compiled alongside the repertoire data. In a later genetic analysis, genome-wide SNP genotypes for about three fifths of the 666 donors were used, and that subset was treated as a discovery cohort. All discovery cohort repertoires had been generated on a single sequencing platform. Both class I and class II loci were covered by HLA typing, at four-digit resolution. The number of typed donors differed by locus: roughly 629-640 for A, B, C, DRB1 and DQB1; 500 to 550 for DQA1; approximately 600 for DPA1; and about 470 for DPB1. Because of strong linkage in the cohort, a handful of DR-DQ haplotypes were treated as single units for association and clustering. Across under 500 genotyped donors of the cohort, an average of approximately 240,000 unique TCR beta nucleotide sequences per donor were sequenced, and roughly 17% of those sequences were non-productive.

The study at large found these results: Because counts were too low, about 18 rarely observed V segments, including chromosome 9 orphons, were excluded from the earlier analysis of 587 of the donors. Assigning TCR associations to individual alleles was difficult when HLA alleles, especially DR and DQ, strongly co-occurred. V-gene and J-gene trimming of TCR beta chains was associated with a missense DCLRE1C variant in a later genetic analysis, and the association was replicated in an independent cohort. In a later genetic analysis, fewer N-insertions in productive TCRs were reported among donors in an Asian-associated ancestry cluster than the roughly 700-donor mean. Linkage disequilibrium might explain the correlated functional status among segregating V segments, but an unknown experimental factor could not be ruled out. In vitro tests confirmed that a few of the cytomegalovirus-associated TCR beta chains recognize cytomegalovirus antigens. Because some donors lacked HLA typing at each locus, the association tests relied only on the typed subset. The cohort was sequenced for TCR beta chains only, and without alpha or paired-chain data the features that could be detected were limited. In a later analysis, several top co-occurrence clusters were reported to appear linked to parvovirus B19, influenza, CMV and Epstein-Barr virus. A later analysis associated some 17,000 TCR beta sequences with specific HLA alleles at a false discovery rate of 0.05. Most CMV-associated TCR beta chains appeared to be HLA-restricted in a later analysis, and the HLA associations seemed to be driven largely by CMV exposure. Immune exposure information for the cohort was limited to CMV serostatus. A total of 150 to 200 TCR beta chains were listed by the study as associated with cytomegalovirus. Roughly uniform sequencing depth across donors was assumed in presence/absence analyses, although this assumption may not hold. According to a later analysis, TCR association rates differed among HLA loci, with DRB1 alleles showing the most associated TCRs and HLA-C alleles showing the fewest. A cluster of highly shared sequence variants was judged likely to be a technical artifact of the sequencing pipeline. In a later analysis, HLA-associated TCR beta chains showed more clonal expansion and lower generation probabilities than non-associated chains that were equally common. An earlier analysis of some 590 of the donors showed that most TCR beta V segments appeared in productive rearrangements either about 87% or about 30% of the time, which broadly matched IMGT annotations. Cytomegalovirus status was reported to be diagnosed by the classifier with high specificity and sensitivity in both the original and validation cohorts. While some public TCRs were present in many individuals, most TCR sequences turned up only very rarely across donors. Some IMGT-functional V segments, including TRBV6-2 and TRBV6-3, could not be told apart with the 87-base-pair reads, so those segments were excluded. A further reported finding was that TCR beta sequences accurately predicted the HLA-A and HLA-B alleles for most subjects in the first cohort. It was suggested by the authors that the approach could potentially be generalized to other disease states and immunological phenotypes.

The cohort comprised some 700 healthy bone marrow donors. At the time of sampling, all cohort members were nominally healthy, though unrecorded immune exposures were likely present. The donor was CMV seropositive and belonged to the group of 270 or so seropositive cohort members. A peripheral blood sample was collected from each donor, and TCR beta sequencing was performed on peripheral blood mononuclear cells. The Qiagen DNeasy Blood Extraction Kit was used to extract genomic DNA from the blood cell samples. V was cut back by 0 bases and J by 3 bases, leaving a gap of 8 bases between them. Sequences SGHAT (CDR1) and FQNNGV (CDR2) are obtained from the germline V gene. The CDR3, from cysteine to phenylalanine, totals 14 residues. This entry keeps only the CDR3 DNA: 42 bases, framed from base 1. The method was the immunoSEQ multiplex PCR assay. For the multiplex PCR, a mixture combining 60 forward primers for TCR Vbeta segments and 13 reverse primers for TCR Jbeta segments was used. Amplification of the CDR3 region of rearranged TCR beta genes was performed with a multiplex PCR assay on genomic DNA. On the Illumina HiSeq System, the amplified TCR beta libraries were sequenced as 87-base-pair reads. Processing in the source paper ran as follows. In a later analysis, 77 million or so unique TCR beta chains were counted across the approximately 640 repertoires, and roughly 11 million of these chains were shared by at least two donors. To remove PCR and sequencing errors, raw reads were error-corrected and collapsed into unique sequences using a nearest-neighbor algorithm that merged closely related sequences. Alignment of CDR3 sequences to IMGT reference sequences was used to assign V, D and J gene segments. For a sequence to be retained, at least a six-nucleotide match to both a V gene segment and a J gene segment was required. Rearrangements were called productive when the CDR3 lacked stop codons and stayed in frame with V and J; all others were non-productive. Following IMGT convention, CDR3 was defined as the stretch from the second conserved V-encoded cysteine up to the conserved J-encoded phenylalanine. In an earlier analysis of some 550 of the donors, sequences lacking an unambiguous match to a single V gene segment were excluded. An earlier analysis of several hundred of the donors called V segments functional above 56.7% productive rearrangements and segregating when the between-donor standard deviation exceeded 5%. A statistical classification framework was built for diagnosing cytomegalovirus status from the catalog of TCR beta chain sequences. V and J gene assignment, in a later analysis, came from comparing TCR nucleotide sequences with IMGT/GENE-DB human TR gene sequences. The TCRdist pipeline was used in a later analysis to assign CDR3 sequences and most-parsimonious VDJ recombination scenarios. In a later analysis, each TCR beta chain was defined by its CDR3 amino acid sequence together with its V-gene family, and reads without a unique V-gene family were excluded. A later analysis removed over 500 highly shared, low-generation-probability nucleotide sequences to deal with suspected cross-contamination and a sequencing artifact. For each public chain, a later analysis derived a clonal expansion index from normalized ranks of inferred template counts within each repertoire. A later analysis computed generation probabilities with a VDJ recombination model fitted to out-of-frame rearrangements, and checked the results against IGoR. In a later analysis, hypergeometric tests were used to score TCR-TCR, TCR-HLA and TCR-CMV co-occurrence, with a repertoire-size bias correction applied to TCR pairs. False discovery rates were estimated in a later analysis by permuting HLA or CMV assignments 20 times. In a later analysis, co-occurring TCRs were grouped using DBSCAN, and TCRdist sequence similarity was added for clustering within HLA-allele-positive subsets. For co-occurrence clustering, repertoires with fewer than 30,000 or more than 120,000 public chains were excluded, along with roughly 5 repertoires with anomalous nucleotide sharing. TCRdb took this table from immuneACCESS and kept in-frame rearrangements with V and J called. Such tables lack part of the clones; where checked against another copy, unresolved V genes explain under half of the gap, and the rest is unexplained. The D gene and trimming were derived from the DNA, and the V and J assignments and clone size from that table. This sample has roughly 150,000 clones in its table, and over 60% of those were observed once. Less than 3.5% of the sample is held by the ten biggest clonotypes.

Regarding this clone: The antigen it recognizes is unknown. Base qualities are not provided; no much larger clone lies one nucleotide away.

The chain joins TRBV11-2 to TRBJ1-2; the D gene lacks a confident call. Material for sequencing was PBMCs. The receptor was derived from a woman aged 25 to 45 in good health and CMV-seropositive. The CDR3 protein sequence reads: CASSLDYADYGYTF. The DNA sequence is TGTGCCAGCAGCTTAGATTATGCGGACTATGGCTACACCTTC.